The 20 T cell receptor beta chains presented below share a single source sample, sequenced in a study of cytotoxic CD8 clonotypes in ibrutinib-treated CLL. Clones were read by immunoSEQ multiplex PCR, and TCRdb kept only the in-frame ones, dropping some. This table has some 140,000 clones, 80% to 95% appearing once. The input for sequencing was PBMCs, taken after 12 months of ibrutinib treatment. The receptors derive from a human donor with chronic lymphocytic leukemia.

The rearrangement links TRBV6-6 to TRBJ1-2, with 8 bases lining up with TRBD1. V gave up 7 bases and J gave up 1 base; unmatched junction bases: 8. Germline V gives CDR1 MNHNY, CDR2 SVGAGI (reference sequence). The CDR3 sequence is 15 residues long. CDR3 DNA sequence: TGTGCCAGCAAAGACGGGACAGGCAGTAACTATGGCTACACCTTC. Translating gives CASKDGTGSNYGYTF.

The rearrangement uses TRBV7-2 and TRBJ2-7; 8 nucleotides line up with TRBD1. J was trimmed by 5 bases and V by 3 bases; bases with no gene match: 6. The CDR3 runs 14 residues. Germline V lookup: CDR1 SGHTA, CDR2 FQGNSA. The CDR3 nucleotides read TGTGCCAGCAGCTTCTGGACAGGGAACAACGAGCAGTACTTC. This sequence encodes CASSFWTGNNEQYF.

The V call is TRBV6-5, the J call TRBJ2-2; TRBD1 might be the D (6 bases). The germline V and J ends were trimmed by 8 bases and 6 bases, with 13 bases remaining between them. Germline lookup yields CDR1 MNHEY and CDR2 SVGAGI. The CDR3 covers 13 residues. The CDR3 loop is CASGRGVPGELFF. In DNA form, the CDR3 reads TGTGCCAGCGGCAGGGGAGTTCCCGGGGAGCTGTTTTTT.

The CDR3 nucleotides are TGCGCCAGCAGCGAAGGGACAAATAACGAGCAGTACTTC. It specifies CASSEGTNNEQYF. The rearrangement uses TRBV5-1 and TRBJ2-7, with D perhaps TRBD1 (6 bases). There are 13 residues in the CDR3. The germline V gene encodes CDR1 SGHRS and CDR2 YFSETQ. Deletions cut 4 bases from V and 5 bases from J, with 13 bases between. The variable domain in full, completed from reference TRBV5-1 and TRBJ2-7, reads KAGVTQTPRYLIKTRGQQVTLSCSPISGHRSVSWYQQTPGQGLQFLFEYFSETQRNKGNFPGRFSGRQFSNSRSEMNVSTLELGDSALYLCASSEGTNNEQYFGPGTRLTVT.

The V call is TRBV5-5, the J call TRBJ1-5; 8 bases fit TRBD1. The CDR3 contains 16 residues. V shed 4 bases, J shed 6 bases, and the junction held 12 bases outside the gene matches. Germline CDR1 reads SGHKS; CDR2 reads YYEKEE (reference sequence). The CDR3: CASSLDGTGQTQPQHF. The CDR3 coding sequence is TGTGCCAGCAGCCTGGACGGGACAGGCCAGACTCAGCCCCAGCATTTT.

J is TRBJ2-7 and V is TRBV15; 8 nucleotides agree with TRBD2. In germline, CDR1 is LNHNV, CDR2 YYDKDF (reference sequence). CDR3 size: 15 residues. Trimming cost V 6 bases and J 3 bases; bases outside gene matches: 10. As DNA, the CDR3 is TGTGCCACCAGGCCGGGACTAGTCGGGCTCTACGAGCAGTACTTC. Encoded protein: CATRPGLVGLYEQYF.

The chain uses TRBV28 and TRBJ1-2; no definite D call. Germline CDR1 is MDHEN and CDR2 is SYDVKM. The V end was cut by 3 bases, the J end by 2 bases, with 19 bases between. The CDR3 is made up of 17 amino acids. The CDR3 sequence: CASSFRQEPFRNYGYTF. Here the CDR3 DNA reads TGTGCCAGCAGTTTCCGGCAGGAGCCATTTAGGAACTATGGCTACACCTTC.

DNA of the CDR3: TGTGCCAGCAGCGGCGGTGGCTCTGGGGCCAACGTCCTGACTTTC. It specifies CASSGGGSGANVLTF. This chain links TRBV5-4 with TRBJ2-6; D uncertain. The V gene's germline CDR1 is SGHNT and CDR2 YYREEE (reference sequence). The CDR3 runs to 15 residues. V was cut by 4 bases and J by 0 bases, with 8 bases left in between.

This clone was picked up many times. This chain uses TRBV2 with TRBJ1-5; 7 bases agree with TRBD1. Germline V CDR1 and CDR2: SNHLY, FYNNEI. J was trimmed by 3 bases and V by 6 bases; bases with no gene match: 8. This CDR3 has 15 residues. The CDR3 region has the DNA TGTGCCAGCAGGACAGGGTTCGGGGCCAATCAGCCCCAGCATTTT. Translating it yields CASRTGFGANQPQHF.

The chain has TRBV7-9 and TRBJ2-1; the D gene is possibly TRBD2 (6 bases). Trimming shortened V by 3 bases and J by 9 bases, and 12 bases separated the two germline ends. The length of the CDR3 is 13 residues. The germline gives CDR1 SEHNR, CDR2 FQNEAQ (reference sequence). In nucleotides, the CDR3 is TGTGCCAGCAGCTTGGAGGGTGTGGGTGAGCAGTTCTTC. It is translated as CASSLEGVGEQFF.

The V and J genes are TRBV11-3 and TRBJ2-1; 9 bases are a match to TRBD1. The CDR3 is 15 amino acids. The junction had 9 bases not matched to a gene; V was cut back by 5 bases and J by 7 bases. Germline values: CDR1 SGHNT, CDR2 YENEEA. The CDR3 DNA sequence: TGTGCCAGCAGCGCCACAGGGGGCGTAGAGAATGAGCAGTTCTTC. It encodes CASSATGGVENEQFF. Combining the CDR3 with reference TRBV11-3 and TRBJ2-1 gives the whole variable domain EAGVVQSPRYKIIEKKQPVAFWCNPISGHNTLYWYLQNLGQGPELLIRYENEEAVDDSQLPKDRFSAERLKGVDSTLKIQPAELGDSAVYLCASSATGGVENEQFFGPGTRLTVL.

The CDR3 spells CASSQGTAEETQYF. The CDR3, as DNA: TGTGCCAGCAGTCAAGGGACAGCGGAAGAGACCCAGTACTTC. The chain carries TRBV21-1 and TRBJ2-5; the table's D gene call, TRBD1, was not cross checked with the DNA. TRBV21-1 is a documented pseudogene. The CDR3 spans 14 residues.

The genes are TRBV5-4 and TRBJ2-2, with a tentative D call TRBD2 (6 bases). CDR1 is SGHNT and CDR2 is YYREEE in the germline V gene (reference sequence). V gave up 4 bases and J gave up 5 bases, with 15 bases separating them. The CDR3 length is 15 residues. CDR3 coding DNA: TGTGCCAGCAGCCTCCGGGGGTCGGCTACCGGGGAGCTGTTTTTT. Translation gives CASSLRGSATGELFF.

This rearrangement joins TRBV6-1 to TRBJ2-7, with D tentatively TRBD1 or TRBD2 (5 bases each). Germline-derived CDR1 and CDR2 are MNHNS and SASEGT. V was pared by 8 bases and J by 2 bases, with 16 bases between. This CDR3 spans 14 amino acids. The CDR3 protein is CASPKGSGPYEQYF. The CDR3 bases are TGTGCCAGCCCCAAGGGGTCGGGGCCCTACGAGCAGTACTTC.

This clone appeared once. J is TRBJ2-7 and V is TRBV19, with D hard to call. CDR1 is LNHDA and CDR2 is SQIVND in the germline V gene (reference sequence). The CDR3 loop spans 13 amino acids. V shed 6 bases and J shed 2 bases, with 11 bases lying between them. This CDR3 is CASSSLETYEQYF. Here the CDR3 DNA reads TGTGCCAGTAGCTCGTTGGAAACCTACGAGCAGTACTTC.

The V gene is TRBV28, the J gene TRBJ1-3; possible D gene TRBD1, 5 bases. This CDR3 is built from 15 residues. Trimming cost V 5 bases and J 0 bases, with 11 bases left between them. CDR1 MDHEN and CDR2 SYDVKM come from the germline V gene. CDR3 region: CASSANTGSGNTIYF. CDR3 nucleotide sequence: TGTGCCAGCAGTGCCAACACAGGCTCTGGAAACACCATATATTTT.

The chain carries TRBV21-1 and TRBJ2-1. TRBV21-1 constitutes a pseudogene. The length of the CDR3 is 11 residues. CDR3 DNA: TGTGCCAGCAGCAAGCATAAAGAGCAGTTCTTC. It specifies CASSKHKEQFF.

The chain uses TRBV6-5 and TRBJ2-1; 8 bases match TRBD2. Germline CDR1 reads MNHEY; CDR2 reads SVGAGI. The CDR3 extends over 15 amino acids. Trimming took 5 bases from V and 3 from J; bases not matched to a gene: 6. The CDR3, as DNA: TGTGCCAGCAGTGCCAGCGGGAGAGTCTACAATGAGCAGTTCTTC. Amino acids: CASSASGRVYNEQFF.

The genes are TRBV7-8 and TRBJ1-1, with D maybe TRBD1 (6 bases). The V gene lost 1 base and the J gene lost 4 bases, with 22 bases spanning the gap. CDR1 is SGHVS, CDR2 FQNEAQ, per germline. The CDR3 has 18 residues. CDR3 region: CASSLVFVDGGRPTEAFF. DNA for the CDR3: TGTGCCAGCAGCTTAGTGTTCGTGGACGGGGGCCGACCCACTGAAGCTTTCTTT. Filled out from reference TRBV7-8 and TRBJ1-1, the complete variable domain reads GAGVSQSPRYKVAKRGQDVALRCDPISGHVSLFWYQQALGQGPEFLTYFQNEAQLDKSGLPSDRFFAERPEGSVSTLKIQRTQQEDSAVYLCASSLVFVDGGRPTEAFFGQGTRLTVV.

J is TRBJ1-5 and V is TRBV30, with D tentatively TRBD1 (6 bases). The germline CDR1 and CDR2 sequences are GTSNPN and SVGIG (reference sequence). This CDR3 region has 14 residues. V shed 0 bases and J shed 6 bases, with 12 bases lying between them. As DNA, the CDR3 is TGTGCCTGGAGTGTATCTACAGGGTTTCAGCCCCAGCATTTT. Its translation: CAWSVSTGFQPQHF.